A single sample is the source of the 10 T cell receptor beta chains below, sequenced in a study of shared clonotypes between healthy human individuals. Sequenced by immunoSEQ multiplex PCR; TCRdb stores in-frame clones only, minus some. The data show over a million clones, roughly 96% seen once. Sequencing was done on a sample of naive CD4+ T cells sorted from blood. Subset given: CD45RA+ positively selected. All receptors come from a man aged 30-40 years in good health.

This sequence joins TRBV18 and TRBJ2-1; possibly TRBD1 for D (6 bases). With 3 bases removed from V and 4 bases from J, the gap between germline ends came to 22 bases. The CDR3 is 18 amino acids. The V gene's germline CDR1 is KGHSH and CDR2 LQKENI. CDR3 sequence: CASSPSVVRGLFYNEQFF. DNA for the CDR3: TGTGCCAGCTCACCTTCAGTTGTTAGGGGGTTGTTTTACAATGAGCAGTTCTTC.

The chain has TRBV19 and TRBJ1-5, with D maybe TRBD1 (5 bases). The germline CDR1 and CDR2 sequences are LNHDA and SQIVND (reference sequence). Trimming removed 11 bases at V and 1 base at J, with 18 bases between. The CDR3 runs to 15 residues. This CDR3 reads CAVSLGGLSNQPQHF. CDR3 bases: TGTGCCGTCTCCTTGGGGGGGTTAAGCAATCAGCCCCAGCATTTT.

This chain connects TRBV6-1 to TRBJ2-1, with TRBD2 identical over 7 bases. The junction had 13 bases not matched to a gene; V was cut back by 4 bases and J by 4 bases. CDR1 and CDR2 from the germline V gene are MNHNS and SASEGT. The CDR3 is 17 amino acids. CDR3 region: CASSGAGLAVEYNEQFF. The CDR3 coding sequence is TGTGCCAGCAGTGGGGCTGGCCTAGCGGTAGAATACAATGAGCAGTTCTTC.

The DNA for the CDR3 is TGTGCCAGCTCGGACCCTAACACTGAAGCTTTCTTT. Translation: CASSDPNTEAFF. This chain connects TRBV2 to TRBJ1-1; the D is unclear. Trimming shortened V by 8 bases and J by 2 bases, and 9 bases separated the two germline ends. This CDR3 has 12 amino acids. Germline lookup yields CDR1 SNHLY and CDR2 FYNNEI.

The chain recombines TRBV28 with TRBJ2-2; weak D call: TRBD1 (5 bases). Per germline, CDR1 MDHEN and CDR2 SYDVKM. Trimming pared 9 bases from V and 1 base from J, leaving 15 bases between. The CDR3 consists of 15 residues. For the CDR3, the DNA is TGTGCCAGTAAGGGGCACACTAAGAACACCGGGGAGCTGTTTTTT. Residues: CASKGHTKNTGELFF.

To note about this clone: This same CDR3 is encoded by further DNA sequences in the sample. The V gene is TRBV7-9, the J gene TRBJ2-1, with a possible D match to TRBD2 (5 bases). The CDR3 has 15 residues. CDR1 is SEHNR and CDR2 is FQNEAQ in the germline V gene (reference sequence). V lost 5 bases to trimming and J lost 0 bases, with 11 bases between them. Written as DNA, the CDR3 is TGTGCCAGCAGCCTTAGCGTAAGCTCCTACAATGAGCAGTTCTTC. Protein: CASSLSVSSYNEQFF.

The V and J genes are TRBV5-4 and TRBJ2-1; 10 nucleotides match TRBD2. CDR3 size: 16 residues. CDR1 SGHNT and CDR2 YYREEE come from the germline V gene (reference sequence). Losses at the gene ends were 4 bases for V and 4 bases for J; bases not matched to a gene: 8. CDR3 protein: CASSPGGAGGYNEQFF. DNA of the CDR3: TGTGCCAGCAGCCCAGGAGGAGCGGGAGGGTACAATGAGCAGTTCTTC.

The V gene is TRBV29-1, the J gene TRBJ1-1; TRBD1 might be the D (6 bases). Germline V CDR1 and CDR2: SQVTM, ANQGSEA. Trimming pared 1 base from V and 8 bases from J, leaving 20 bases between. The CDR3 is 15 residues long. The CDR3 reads CSVEVDRSTPREAFF. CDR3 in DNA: TGCAGCGTTGAAGTCGACAGGTCGACACCAAGAGAAGCTTTCTTT.

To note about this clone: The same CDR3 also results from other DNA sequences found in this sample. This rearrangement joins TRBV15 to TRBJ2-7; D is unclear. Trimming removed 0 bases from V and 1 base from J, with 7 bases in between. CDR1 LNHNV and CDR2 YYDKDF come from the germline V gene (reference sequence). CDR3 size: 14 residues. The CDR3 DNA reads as TGTGCCACCAGCAGAGACCCCACATCCTACGAGCAGTACTTC. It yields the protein CATSRDPTSYEQYF.

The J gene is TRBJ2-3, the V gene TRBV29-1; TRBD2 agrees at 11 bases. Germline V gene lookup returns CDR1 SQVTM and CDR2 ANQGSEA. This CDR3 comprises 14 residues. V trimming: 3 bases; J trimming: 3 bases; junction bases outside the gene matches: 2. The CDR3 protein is CSVDTSGRTDTQYF. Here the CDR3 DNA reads TGCAGCGTTGATACTAGCGGGAGAACAGATACGCAGTATTTT.